This section outlines one TCR beta chain sequence together with its context. These data originate in a study of patients and donors after allogeneic stem cell transplantation. TCRdb re-called the RT-PCR reads with MiXCR, one entry per CDR3 protein. The repertoire includes fewer than 12,000 distinct CDR3 sequences, around 20% of them detected once, and roughly 55% sits in the top ten. The germline V gene encodes CDR1 KGHSH and CDR2 LQKENI. This CDR3 region has 15 residues. V was pared by 3 bases and J by 3 bases, with 4 bases of the junction left unmatched. The TCR comes from a human donor who was either an allogeneic HSCT recipient or a stem cell or donor lymphocyte infusion donor (not recorded which). It is not recorded whose cells these are; they may come from a transplant donor. The chain links TRBV18 to TRBJ2-3, with 9 bases that match TRBD1. Material: blood, either unsorted or a sorted T cell fraction (not recorded which). The DNA for the CDR3 is TGTGCCAGCTCACCTTTCGGGACAGGGACAGATACGCAGTATTTT. This gives the protein CASSPFGTGTDTQYF. Complete variable domain (other parts from reference TRBV18 and TRBJ2-3): NAGVMQNPRHLVRRRGQEARLRCSPMKGHSHVYWYRQLPEEGLKFMVYLQKENIIDESGMPKERFSAEFPKEGPSILRIQQVVRGDSAAYFCASSPFGTGTDTQYFGPGTRLTVL.